This TCR beta chain appears in the sequencing data of a study of pediatric ulcerative colitis. Overall study findings and caveats: Ulcerative colitis patients shared more blood-rectal clones than controls.

The CDR3 runs 15 residues. Germline V gives CDR1 SGHNT, CDR2 YYREEE (reference sequence). V shed 1 base, J shed 3 bases, and the junction held 7 bases outside the gene matches. Sequenced by immunoSEQ multiplex PCR; TCRdb stores in-frame clones only, minus some. The table has 10,000 to 13,000 clones, roughly 80% seen once. As concerns this clone: Its specificity is not known.

Rectal tissue came from one to two pinch biopsies taken at colonoscopy. The chain links TRBV5-4 to TRBJ2-7; 7 bases line up with TRBD1. The sequence was collected from a girl aged 5 to 17 who was a control in a study of pediatric ulcerative colitis. The sample comprised gut tissue. The CDR3 nucleotides read TGTGCCAGCAGCTTGAGGGGGCGACTAAACTACGAGCAGTACTTC. This encodes CASSLRGRLNYEQYF.